This T cell receptor (beta chain) was found in a study of PD-1 blockade in classical Hodgkin lymphoma. Study results and limitations: Exclusion removed patients who began nivolumab under 1 year after ASCT.

Data came from immunoSEQ multiplex PCR; TCRdb stores just in-frame clones and leaves some out. The data show about 11,000 clones, with roughly 76% seen just once and under 30% held by the top ten. Each and every patient relapsed after autologous stem cell transplantation, and patients got differing brentuximab vedotin exposure. Only a few counts were recorded for this clone. Its antigen is not known. Sample: peripheral blood mononuclear cells (PBMCs), taken at baseline. This TCR was recovered from a human donor with classical Hodgkin lymphoma.

For the CDR3, the DNA is TGTGCCAGCAGCCAAGATTTGTGGGGGGCTAGCGGGAGAGGGTCCTACGAGCAGTACTTC. It specifies CASSQDLWGASGRGSYEQYF. This chain connects TRBV4-2 to TRBJ2-7, with 10 bases lining up with TRBD2. The J segment lost 1 base and the V segment lost 0 bases, leaving 15 bases of the junction unmatched. The CDR3 consists of 20 residues. The germline gives CDR1 LGHNA, CDR2 YNFKEQ.